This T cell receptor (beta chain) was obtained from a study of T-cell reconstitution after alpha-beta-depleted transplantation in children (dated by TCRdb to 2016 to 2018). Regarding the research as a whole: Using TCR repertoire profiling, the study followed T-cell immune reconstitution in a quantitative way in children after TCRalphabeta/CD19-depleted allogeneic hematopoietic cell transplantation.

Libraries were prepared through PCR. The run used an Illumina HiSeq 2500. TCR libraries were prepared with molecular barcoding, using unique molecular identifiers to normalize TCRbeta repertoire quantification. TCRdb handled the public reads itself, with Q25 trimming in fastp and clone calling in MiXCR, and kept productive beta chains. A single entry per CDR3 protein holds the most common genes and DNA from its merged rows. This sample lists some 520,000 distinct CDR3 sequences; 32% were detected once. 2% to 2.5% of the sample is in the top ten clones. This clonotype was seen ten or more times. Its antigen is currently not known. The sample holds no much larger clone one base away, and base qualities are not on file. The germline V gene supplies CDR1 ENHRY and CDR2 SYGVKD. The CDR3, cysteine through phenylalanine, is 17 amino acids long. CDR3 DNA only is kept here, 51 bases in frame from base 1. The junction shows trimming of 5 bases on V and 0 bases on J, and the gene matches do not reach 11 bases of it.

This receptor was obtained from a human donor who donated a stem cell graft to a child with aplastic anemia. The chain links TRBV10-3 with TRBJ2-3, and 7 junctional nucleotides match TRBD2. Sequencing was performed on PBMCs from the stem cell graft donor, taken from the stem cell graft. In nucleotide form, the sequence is TGTGCCATCAGTTTCGCCCCCCTAGCGGCTAGCACAGATACGCAGTATTTT. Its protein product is CAISFAPLAASTDTQYF.